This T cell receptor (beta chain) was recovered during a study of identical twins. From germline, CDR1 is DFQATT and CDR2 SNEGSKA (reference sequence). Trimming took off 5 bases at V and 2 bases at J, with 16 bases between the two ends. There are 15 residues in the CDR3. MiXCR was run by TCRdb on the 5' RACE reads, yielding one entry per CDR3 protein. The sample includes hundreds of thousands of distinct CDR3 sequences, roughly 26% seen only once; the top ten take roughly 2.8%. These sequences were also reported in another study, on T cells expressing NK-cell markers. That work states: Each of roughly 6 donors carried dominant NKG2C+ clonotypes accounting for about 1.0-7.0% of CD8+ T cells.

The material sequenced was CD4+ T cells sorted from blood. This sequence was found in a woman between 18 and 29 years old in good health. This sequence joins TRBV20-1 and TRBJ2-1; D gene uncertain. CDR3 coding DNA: TGCAGTGCTGGATTAGTTCCGGACCCCTACAATGAGCAGTTCTTC. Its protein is CSAGLVPDPYNEQFF.